Described below is a single TCR beta chain sequence and its context. A multiplex PCR was run with 60 Vbeta primers and 13 Jbeta primers. Generated by immunoSEQ multiplex PCR, the TCRdb table keeps only in-frame clones and is missing some. The sample contains approximately 130,000 clones, around four fifths of which appear only once. The data are from a study of cytomegalovirus exposure and HLA in healthy donors. The clonotype originates from a woman in her forties or fifties in good health and CMV-seropositive. The specimen sequenced was PBMCs.

Here the CDR3 reads CASTLLTSRTYNEQFF. CDR3 nucleotide sequence: TGCGCCAGCACCCTACTGACATCCCGGACCTACAATGAGCAGTTCTTC. The chain joins TRBV5-1 to TRBJ2-1; D unclear. The CDR3 has 16 residues. Germline CDR1 is SGHRS and CDR2 is YFSETQ. The V gene lost 6 bases and the J gene lost 2 bases, with 18 bases spanning the gap.